This is a list of T cell receptor delta chains from one sample in a study of gamma-delta T cells after stem cell transplantation. TCRdb ran CATT on the RT-PCR reads. The sample has 1,000 to 1,500 delta-chain clones; roughly 40% are singletons. Sequencing was performed on gamma-delta T cells. The receptors stem from a human donor. It is not recorded whose cells these are; they may come from a transplant donor. Each CDR3 is given with its conserved first and last residue. Each record gives: clone size, J gene, V gene, D gene, CDR3 DNA, CDR3 protein. The D gene is left open where the match is weak. The listing skips clone size in some rows; elsewhere it reads once, few, many or a size class.

>medium-sized|TRDJ1|TRDV1|TRDD3
TGTGCTCTTGGGGAACCCACCCCCCTCGGAGGTACTCTGGGGGATACAAGTACCGATAAACTCATCTTT
CALGEPTPLGGTLGDTSTDKLIF
>.|TRDJ1|TRDV2|.
TGTGCCTGTGACACCGTTCCTTACACCGATAAACTCATCTTT
CACDTVPYTDKLIF
>few|TRDJ4|TRDV2|TRDD3
TGTGCCTGTGACACCGTGAAAACTGCGAGTACTGGGGGATATTCATCCCTGATCTTT
CACDTVKTASTGGYSSLIF
>.|TRDJ1|TRDV2|.
TGTGCCTGTGACACCCTTCCTACGGTACTGGGGGCTTCTAACACCGATAAACTCATCTTT
CACDTLPTVLGASNTDKLIF
>once|TRDJ3|TRDV2|TRDD3
TGTGCCTGTGACACCGTAGACGGTGTGGGATACGCGGGAAGCTCCTGGGACACCCGACAGATGTTTTTC
CACDTVDGVGYAGSSWDTRQMFF
>few|TRDJ1|TRDV1|.
TGTGCTCTTGGGGAACTCCTTCCCATCATCACCGATAAACTCATCTTT
CALGELLPIITDKLIF
>few|TRDJ1|TRDV2|TRDD3
TGTGCCTGTGACACCCCTTTTTCCGAGACTGGGGGACCCCGCGTACCCAAGTACACCGATAAACTCATCTTT
CACDTPFSETGGPRVPKYTDKLIF
>few|TRDJ1|TRDV2|.
TGTGCCTGTGACACCGTCTCCCGGGAAAAGCGGGACACCGATAAACTCATCTTT
CACDTVSREKRDTDKLIF
>.|TRDJ1|TRDV2|TRDD3
TGTGCCTGTGACCGTTTGGGGGAACGGGGGACCGATAAACTCATCTTT
CACDRLGERGTDKLIF
>once|TRDJ1|TRDV1|TRDD3
TGTGCTCTTGGGGAACCTCCCCTCTTCCCGCCTTACCGGGGGATACGCCAGACCGATAAACTCATCTTT
CALGEPPLFPPYRGIRQTDKLIF
>.|TRDJ1|TRDV2|.
TGTGCCTGTGACGCCTATGGAACCGATAAACTCATCTTT
CACDAYGTDKLIF
>.|TRDJ1|TRDV2|TRDD3
TGTGCCTGTGACGCCGTGCTGGGGGATCCCACGTACACCGATAAACTCATCTTT
CACDAVLGDPTYTDKLIF